This T cell receptor (beta chain) was documented in a study of blood T cell repertoires in COVID-19. Germline V gives CDR1 LNHNV, CDR2 YYDKDF (reference sequence). The CDR3 runs 16 residues. Trimming removed 0 bases at V and 8 bases at J, with 16 bases between. Repertoires were generated with immunoSEQ multiplex PCR, while TCRdb's copy carries only in-frame clones and drops some. The top ten hold 1.5% to 2% of the sample, which has a few hundred thousand clones, around 86% seen once. Specimen: PBMCs or T cells enriched from blood (not recorded which). V gene TRBV15 combines with J gene TRBJ1-4; D might be TRBD1 (6 bases). The TCR originated in a woman in her forties or fifties who had recovered from COVID-19. The CDR3 protein is CATSRERTGIGEKLFF. The DNA of the CDR3 is TGTGCCACCAGCAGAGAGCGCACAGGGATTGGGGAAAAACTGTTTTTT.